This entry features one TCR beta chain sequence. The antigen is not known. Use of 60 Vbeta and 13 Jbeta primers characterized the PCR. TCRdb keeps only in-frame clones here, not all; method: immunoSEQ multiplex PCR. Of 95,000 to 150,000 clones listed, roughly four fifths are singletons. The data stem from a study of cytomegalovirus exposure and HLA in healthy donors. Study findings and constraints: In vitro data verified a few CMV-associated chains as specific for CMV antigens. Across HLA loci, a later analysis found differing TCR association rates, with DRB1 most and HLA-C fewest. Sequencing likely produced, as an artifact, a cluster of highly shared sequence variants.

Nominal health characterized the donors when sampled, though unrecorded immune exposures were likely. This CDR3 is 15 amino acids long. This clonotype originated in a young woman in good health and CMV-seronegative. This chain joins TRBV12-2 and TRBJ2-1; TRBD1 was called by the table and not checked on the DNA. TRBV12-2 is a recognized pseudogene. The sample taken for sequencing was PBMCs. The CDR3 loop reads CASRLPGQSNYEQFF. The CDR3 DNA reads as TGTGCAAGTCGCTTACCGGGACAAAGTAACTATGAGCAGTTCTTC.